Here is one TCR beta chain with its context. No antigen is known for it. Template switching by 5'RACE with UMIs generated the TCR beta cDNA. TCRdb reanalyzed the 5' RACE reads and collapses them to one entry per CDR3 protein, without DNA. The table for this sample gives approximately 440,000 distinct CDR3 sequences. This sample stems from a study of T cells expressing NK-cell markers. Study-level information: CD3+CD56+NKG2C+, CD3+CD56+NKG2C- and CD3+CD56-NKG2C+ T cells, once sorted, supplied the TCR beta repertoires. The eight sequenced donors comprised seven who were HCMV-seropositive and one who was seronegative. The study's findings and limits: These clonotypes also led the CD3+CD56-NKG2C+ fraction in several donors.

Per the germline V gene, CDR1 is MNHEY and CDR2 is SVGAGI. CDR3 length equals 16 residues. The chain is built from TRBV6-5 and TRBJ2-3. The sequence was collected from a woman between 50 and 59 years old in good health. Sequenced: blood T cells: a sorted CD56 or NKG2C T cell subset, CD4+ or CD8+ T cells, or bulk PBMC T cells (not recorded which). CDR3 in amino acids: CASSYSRVVGSVTQYF.